This paragraph covers one T cell receptor beta chain sequence. Antigen: not known. V was clipped by 6 bases and J by 5 bases; unmatched bases: 12. Germline CDR1 and CDR2: SGHAT and FQNNGV. The CDR3 loop spans 15 amino acids. These data originate in a study of T-cell memory formation after mild COVID-19. Across the study: TCR clusters were mostly donor specific. Study results and limitations: Memory sampled before infection contained some responding clones, suggesting cross-reactive memory joined. CM and EM subsets held most contracting CD4+ clones; EMRA held CD8+ ones.

UMIs and sample barcodes were carried by the TCR alpha and TCR beta cDNA libraries that 5'RACE produced using constant-segment primers. One entry per CDR3 protein results from TCRdb running MiXCR on the 5' RACE reads. Among roughly 150,000 distinct CDR3 sequences listed, 10% to 15% were seen once. The sample taken for sequencing was PBMCs or a T cell subset sorted from them (not recorded which). V is TRBV11-2 and J is TRBJ2-5; the match to TRBD2 covers 7 bases. The clonotype was recovered from a man between 18 and 29 years old who had mild COVID-19 (a few samples of this study predate the infection). Cell type and time point are not known. The CDR3 here is CASSSTLAVGETQYF. In DNA, the CDR3 is TGTGCCAGCAGTTCAACTCTAGCGGTGGGGGAGACCCAGTACTTC.